The T cell receptor (beta chain) described here comes from a study of early T cells in non-severe SARS-CoV-2 infection. Ten or more counts support this clonotype. Researchers tagged individual cDNA molecules with unique molecular identifiers. MiXCR, applied by TCRdb to the 5' RACE reads, yields one record per CDR3 protein. The sample yields tens of thousands of distinct CDR3 sequences, about 5.6% seen once. V was pared by 8 bases and J by 6 bases, with 11 bases between. The CDR3 contains 11 residues. CDR1 and CDR2 (germline): GTSNPN, SVGIG (reference sequence). The J gene is TRBJ2-1, the V gene TRBV30; the D call may be TRBD1 or TRBD2 (5 bases each). The sequence was obtained from an adult who was a healthcare worker with PCR-confirmed SARS-CoV-2 infection or an uninfected control (not recorded which). Sequenced material: whole blood. CDR3: CASERGNEQFF. CDR3 in DNA: TGTGCCAGCGAGAGGGGCAATGAGCAGTTCTTC.